This T cell receptor (beta chain) is drawn from a study of T cells in women clearing cervical HPV infection. Germline CDR1 and CDR2: DFQATT and SNEGSKA (reference sequence). This CDR3 spans 19 amino acids. The germline V and J ends were trimmed by 1 base and 0 bases, with 22 bases remaining between them. A note on this clone: Its specificity is not known. Coverage ceases 3 residues before the CDR3 finishes, and the germline J gene fills in the end.

Study-level findings and limits: Each sample's T-cell count was unknown, possibly confounding richness.

immunoSEQ multiplex PCR used an average of approximately 1,300 ng genomic DNA. Measured with immunoSEQ multiplex PCR; TCRdb has only the in-frame clones, and not every one. This sample's clone table lists approximately 35,000 clones. The rearrangement joins TRBV20-1 to TRBJ2-4; unclear D gene. The sample was blood buffy coat. This TCR was recovered from a woman between 18 and 70 years old with a cervical HPV16 infection that either progressed to CIN3+ or cleared (not recorded which). The CDR3 DNA, read in part, is TGCAGTGCTAGAGTTGGATGGGCTGACCCGAAACTAGCCAAAAACATT. Its protein product is CSARVGWADPKLAKNI. The full CDR3 is CSARVGWADPKLAKNIQYF.